The rows below give T cell receptor beta chains drawn from one sample of a study of beta chain features in type 1 diabetes. Sequencing was performed with immunoSEQ multiplex PCR; in TCRdb, only in-frame clones are kept and a portion is missing. This repertoire shows under 450,000 clones, approximately 13% found once; its top ten account for approximately 0.038%. The sample comprised naive CD4+ T cells from blood. These receptors were obtained from a man aged 30 to 39 in good health. Each CDR3 is given with its conserved first and last residue. A D gene is named only where the DNA matches it firmly. Clone size is shown for a subset of rows, as once, few, many or a class of expanded clone.

NA	TRBD2	TRBJ2-3	TRBV5-1	CASNLGLSTDTQYF	TGCGCCAGCAACTTGGGACTAAGCACAGATACGCAGTATTTT
NA	NA	TRBJ1-1	TRBV15	CATSAGEQTEAFF	TGTGCCACCAGCGCAGGAGAACAGACAGAAGCTTTCTTT
NA	NA	TRBJ2-3	TRBV11-2	CASSATGLGSTDTQYF	TGTGCCAGCAGCGCCACAGGGTTAGGGAGCACAGATACGCAGTATTTT
NA	NA	TRBJ1-2	TRBV4-3	CASSQVLGYGYTF	TGCGCCAGCAGCCAAGTTCTCGGCTATGGCTACACCTTC
few	NA	TRBJ2-2	TRBV7-3	CASSLTAIATGELFF	TGTGCCAGCAGCTTAACGGCGATAGCCACCGGGGAGCTGTTTTTT
NA	TRBD1	TRBJ2-7	TRBV4-3	CASSRDRNYEQYF	TGCGCCAGCAGCCGGGACAGGAACTACGAGCAGTACTTC
NA	NA	TRBJ2-2	TRBV5-1	CASGPGTTGELFF	TGCGCCAGCGGGCCAGGGACGACCGGGGAGCTGTTTTTT
NA	NA	TRBJ2-6	TRBV19	CASRGYSGANVLTF	TGTGCCAGTAGGGGCTATTCAGGGGCCAACGTCCTGACTTTC
NA	NA	TRBJ1-2	TRBV10-3	CAIRELSYGYTF	TGTGCCATCAGGGAGTTATCCTATGGCTACACCTTC
few	NA	TRBJ2-3	TRBV7-9	CASSRQNTDTQYF	TGTGCCAGCAGTCGACAGAACACAGATACGCAGTATTTT
few	NA	TRBJ2-5	TRBV29-1	CSVYNGRETQYF	TGCAGCGTGTATAACGGTCGGGAGACCCAGTACTTC
NA	NA	TRBJ1-1	TRBV7-9	CASSLAQGLTEAFF	TGTGCCAGCAGCTTAGCGCAAGGTCTCACTGAAGCTTTCTTT
few	NA	TRBJ2-1	TRBV18	CASSPAGEQFF	TGTGCCAGCTCACCCGCCGGGGAGCAGTTCTTC
NA	TRBD2	TRBJ2-7	TRBV10-2	CASSERLAGTYEQYF	TGCGCCAGCAGTGAACGACTAGCGGGGACCTACGAGCAGTACTTC
NA	NA	TRBJ1-3	TRBV6-6	CASSYYETSGNTIYF	TGTGCCAGCAGTTACTACGAGACCTCTGGAAACACCATATATTTT
NA	NA	TRBJ2-3	TRBV7-9	CASSLDGGGWDTQYF	TGTGCCAGCAGCTTAGATGGAGGGGGCTGGGATACGCAGTATTTT
NA	TRBD1	TRBJ2-7	TRBV6-5	CASRKVGTGFQQYF	TGTGCCAGCAGAAAGGTCGGGACAGGGTTTCAGCAGTACTTC
NA	NA	TRBJ1-2	TRBV5-1	CASSPTGNPYGYTF	TGCGCCAGCAGCCCGACAGGAAATCCCTATGGCTACACCTTC
few	NA	TRBJ1-4	TRBV7-9	CASSFPRGAANEKLFF	TGTGCCAGCAGCTTCCCTCGGGGGGCTGCTAATGAAAAACTGTTTTTT
NA	NA	TRBJ1-1	TRBV7-9	CASMGALEAFF	TGTGCCAGCATGGGAGCCCTTGAAGCTTTCTTT
few	TRBD2	TRBJ2-3	TRBV5-4	CASSIGLALTDTQYF	TGTGCCAGCAGCATAGGACTAGCGCTCACAGATACGCAGTATTTT
few	NA	TRBJ1-1	TRBV30	CAWLVGPRAFF	TGTGCCTGGCTCGTCGGGCCCCGGGCTTTCTTT
few	NA	TRBJ2-1	TRBV4-2	CASSQVSNDNEQFF	TGTGCCAGCAGCCAAGTCTCTAATGACAATGAGCAGTTCTTC
NA	NA	TRBJ2-3	TRBV27	CASRFLSTDTQYF	TGTGCCAGCAGATTTCTATCTACAGATACGCAGTATTTT
NA	NA	TRBJ2-3	TRBV11-2	CASTNAQSTDTQYF	TGTGCCAGCACGAATGCACAGAGCACAGATACGCAGTATTTT
NA	NA	TRBJ2-3	TRBV18	CASSRGYSTDTQYF	TGTGCCAGCTCCCGGGGGTATAGCACAGATACGCAGTATTTT
NA	NA	TRBJ2-6	TRBV2	CASRAGRTSGANVLTF	TGTGCCAGCAGGGCTGGACGGACCTCTGGGGCCAACGTCCTGACTTTC
few	NA	TRBJ2-5	TRBV29-1	CSGEGGQGQETQYF	TGCAGCGGTGAAGGTGGCCAGGGCCAAGAGACCCAGTACTTC
NA	NA	TRBJ1-1	TRBV29-1	CSVVRGNTEAFF	TGCAGCGTTGTAAGGGGGAACACTGAAGCTTTCTTT
NA	NA	TRBJ2-5	TRBV7-6	CASSFAMQTQYF	TGTGCCAGCAGCTTCGCTATGCAGACCCAGTACTTC
few	NA	TRBJ2-1	TRBV7-3	CASSSDISEQFF	TGTGCCAGCAGCTCCGACATTAGTGAGCAGTTCTTC
NA	NA	TRBJ1-1	TRBV5-4	CASSQEPKAEAFF	TGTGCCAGCAGCCAAGAGCCTAAGGCTGAAGCTTTCTTT
NA	NA	TRBJ1-1	TRBV7-2	CASSNNLNTEAFF	TGTGCCAGCAGCAACAACCTGAACACTGAAGCTTTCTTT
few	TRBD1	TRBJ1-2	TRBV29-1	CSVPDRDWYGYTF	TGCAGCGTTCCGGACAGGGATTGGTATGGCTACACCTTC